These 31 T cell receptor beta chains share one sample of origin, sequenced in a study of shared clonotypes between healthy human individuals (dated by TCRdb to about 2020). Receptor amplification or capture employed the immunoSEQ multiplex PCR assay. The source is immuneACCESS, and TCRdb retained only in-frame sequences with V and J called. Part of the clones is not carried over; for the studies checked, unresolved V genes explain less than half of this, and the remainder is unexplained. This sample comprises 800,000 to 950,000 clones, just over 95% of them detected only once. The ten largest make up around 0.25% of the sample. CD8 naive samples consisted of CD45RO-negative cells that were positively selected for CCR7, yielding a CD45RA+CCR7+ population without TemRA cells. The sample taken for sequencing was naive CD8+ T cells sorted from blood. This specimen's cell subset or site label, per the study, means: CD45RA+CCR7+. The source of these receptors is a man younger than 45 in good health.

The chain employs TRBV9 and TRBJ2-3; 12 bases agree with TRBD2. The ends lost 0 bases at V and 2 bases at J; junction bases unmatched: 4. Germline V CDR1 and CDR2: SGDLS, YYNGEE. The CDR3 length is 17 residues. CDR3 amino acids: CASSVESSGRDTDTQYF. In DNA form, the CDR3 reads TGTGCCAGCAGCGTAGAGTCTAGCGGGAGGGACACAGATACGCAGTATTTT.

The chain joins TRBV5-5 to TRBJ2-5, with D perhaps being TRBD1 or TRBD2 (5 bases each). V shed 2 bases and J shed 5 bases, with 16 bases lying between them. Germline values: CDR1 SGHKS, CDR2 YYEKEE (reference sequence). The CDR3 runs to 15 residues. The CDR3: CASSLGPGRGETQYF. In nucleotides, the CDR3 is TGTGCCAGCAGCTTAGGTCCGGGACGCGGGGAGACCCAGTACTTC.

The chain carries TRBV4-1 and TRBJ2-5; 10 nucleotides line up with TRBD1. The V segment lost 3 bases and the J segment 4 bases; nucleotides outside the gene matches: 5. Germline V gives CDR1 MGHRA, CDR2 YSYEKL. CDR3 size: 15 residues. CDR3 region: CASSHGTGVGETQYF. CDR3 DNA: TGCGCCAGCAGCCACGGGACAGGGGTGGGAGAGACCCAGTACTTC.

V and J are TRBV2 and TRBJ2-3; D gene uncertain. The CDR3 spans 13 residues. The germline V gene has CDR1 SNHLY and CDR2 FYNNEI. V shed 6 bases and J shed 0 bases, with 7 bases lying between them. The CDR3 DNA follows: TGTGCCAGCAGGAGCGCCAGCACAGATACGCAGTATTTT. As protein: CASRSASTDTQYF.

In its sample, this clone was seen once. The chain combines TRBV28 with TRBJ2-5; 8 positions agree with TRBD2. Germline values: CDR1 MDHEN, CDR2 SYDVKM. V shed 2 bases and J 4 bases; nucleotides not matched to a gene: 9. CDR3 size: 16 residues. CDR3 sequence: CASSLGTRGTGETQYF. Here the CDR3 DNA reads TGTGCCAGCAGTTTAGGGACTAGGGGGACGGGAGAGACCCAGTACTTC. Looking up the rest from reference TRBV28 and TRBJ2-5 gives the full variable domain: DVKVTQSSRYLVKRTGEKVFLECVQDMDHENMFWYRQDPGLGLRLIYFSYDVKMKEKGDIPEGYSVSREKKERFSLILESASTNQTSMYLCASSLGTRGTGETQYFGPGTRLLVL.

The V call is TRBV27, the J call TRBJ2-3, with D possibly being TRBD1 (5 bases). This CDR3 comprises 14 residues. Looked up from germline, CDR1 is MNHEY and CDR2 is SMNVEV (reference sequence). The V end lost 4 bases, the J end lost 4 bases, and 12 bases lay between the germline ends. The CDR3 is CASSSPTDPDTQYF. CDR3 in DNA: TGTGCCAGCAGTTCTCCGACAGATCCAGATACGCAGTATTTT.

J is TRBJ1-4 and V is TRBV25-1; 8 nucleotides line up with TRBD1. The CDR3 loop spans 13 amino acids. The V gene end was trimmed by 8 bases and the J gene end by 6 bases; junction bases not matched to a gene: 5. Germline assignment: CDR1 MGHDK and CDR2 SYGVNS. The CDR3 coding sequence is TGTGCCAGCGCCGGGACAGGAGATGAAAAACTGTTTTTT. Its protein is CASAGTGDEKLFF.

J is TRBJ2-1 and V is TRBV7-9; 13 bases match TRBD2. Germline assignment: CDR1 SEHNR and CDR2 FQNEAQ (reference sequence). V was pared by 5 bases and J by 0 bases, with 4 bases of the junction left unmatched. The CDR3 spans 17 residues. The CDR3 here is CASSARTSGSSYNEQFF. CDR3 sequence (DNA): TGTGCCAGCAGCGCCCGGACTAGCGGGAGCTCCTACAATGAGCAGTTCTTC.

V gene TRBV27 combines with J gene TRBJ2-1; D is undetermined. Germline CDR1 is MNHEY and CDR2 is SMNVEV (reference sequence). This CDR3 is built from 13 residues. The germline V and J ends were trimmed by 10 bases and 0 bases, with 10 bases remaining between them. The CDR3 here is CATHKSSYNEQFF. CDR3 DNA sequence: TGTGCCACGCACAAAAGCTCCTACAATGAGCAGTTCTTC.

The chain uses TRBV11-2 and TRBJ2-7; D possibly corresponds to TRBD2 (6 bases). Germline loops: CDR1 SGHAT, CDR2 FQNNGV. The CDR3 sequence is 16 residues long. Deletions cut 5 bases from V and 3 bases from J, with 20 bases between. CDR3 residues: CASSPSSGRTLYEQYF. Written as DNA, the CDR3 is TGTGCCAGCAGCCCATCTTCGGGGAGGACACTCTACGAGCAGTACTTC.

V and J are TRBV11-3 and TRBJ2-2; D is undetermined. Per germline, CDR1 SGHNT and CDR2 YENEEA. V lost 3 bases and J lost 2, with 13 bases in between. This CDR3 is built from 16 residues. The CDR3 nucleotides are TGTGCCAGCAGCTTTAGCAATGTCCATAACACCGGGGAGCTGTTTTTT. Amino acid sequence: CASSFSNVHNTGELFF.

The rearrangement uses TRBV11-2 and TRBJ2-7; TRBD1 matches 8 bases. CDR1 and CDR2 from the germline V gene are SGHAT and FQNNGV. The V segment lost 2 bases and the J segment 3 bases; nucleotides outside the gene matches: 12. The CDR3 has 17 residues. CDR3 DNA: TGTGCCAGCAGCTTAAGGGACAGGCCGATTCTTATCTACGAGCAGTACTTC. This sequence encodes CASSLRDRPILIYEQYF.

The rearrangement links TRBV19 to TRBJ1-5, with 10 bases fitting TRBD1. CDR3 length: 17 residues. Germline V gene lookup returns CDR1 LNHDA and CDR2 SQIVND (reference sequence). V shed 6 bases and J 7 bases; nucleotides not matched to a gene: 15. This CDR3 reads CASRNPLRDRGKQPQHF. The CDR3 nucleotides read TGTGCCAGTAGAAATCCACTCCGGGACAGGGGAAAGCAGCCCCAGCATTTT.

The rearrangement joins TRBV29-1 to TRBJ2-5; perhaps TRBD1 as D (5 bases). The CDR3 consists of 13 residues. CDR1 is SQVTM and CDR2 is ANQGSEA in the germline V gene. Deletions cut 2 bases from V and 2 bases from J, with 9 bases between. The CDR3 DNA is TGCAGCGTTGAACAGGGTCTACAAGAGACCCAGTACTTC. It translates to CSVEQGLQETQYF.

The chain uses TRBV6-1 and TRBJ1-2, with 9 bases identical to TRBD1. CDR1 and CDR2 from the germline V gene are MNHNS and SASEGT. V shed 0 bases and J 3 bases; nucleotides not matched to a gene: 5. CDR3 size: 16 residues. The CDR3 spells CASSEARDRAYYGYTF. CDR3 DNA sequence: TGTGCCAGCAGTGAAGCCCGGGACAGGGCATACTATGGCTACACCTTC.

The V and J genes are TRBV5-1 and TRBJ2-7, with 13 bases identical to TRBD2. Germline CDR1 and CDR2: SGHRS and YFSETQ. The CDR3 contains 14 residues. J lost 6 bases, V lost 3 bases, and 3 bases had no gene match. The CDR3 sequence is CASSWTSGRGEQYF. The CDR3 coding sequence is TGCGCCAGCAGCTGGACTAGCGGGAGAGGCGAGCAGTACTTC.

This clone was seen a single time. The chain couples TRBV4-2 to TRBJ2-1; no firm D call. V lost 0 bases and J lost 0, with 9 bases in between. The CDR3 is made up of 16 amino acids. CDR1 and CDR2 (germline): LGHNA, YNFKEQ. The CDR3 nucleotides read TGTGCCAGCAGCCAAGAGGCATCCAGCTCCTACAATGAGCAGTTCTTC. Translation gives CASSQEASSSYNEQFF.

The rearrangement uses TRBV27 and TRBJ2-7; the D gene is possibly TRBD2 (6 bases). The CDR3 totals 14 residues. Germline CDR1 MNHEY, CDR2 SMNVEV (reference sequence). Trimming cost V 4 bases and J 0 bases, with 10 bases left between them. The CDR3 region has the DNA TGTGCCAGCAGTTCCTACGGGAGCTCCTACGAGCAGTACTTC. Its protein is CASSSYGSSYEQYF.

The CDR3 DNA reads as TGTGCCAGCAGCTCTGTTCCCGGTATGAGCAATCAGCCCCAGCATTTT. Protein sequence: CASSSVPGMSNQPQHF. V is TRBV11-2 and J is TRBJ1-5; D unresolved. V gave up 4 bases and J gave up 1 base, with 14 bases separating them. Germline CDR1 SGHAT, CDR2 FQNNGV. CDR3 length: 16 residues.

The chain employs TRBV28 and TRBJ2-5, with D tentatively TRBD1 (6 bases). The CDR3 covers 15 residues. The V and J ends lost 6 bases and 2 bases respectively, with 16 bases between them. Germline CDR1 and CDR2: MDHEN and SYDVKM. The CDR3: CASSLGLGAQETQYF. CDR3 in DNA: TGTGCCAGCAGCCTCGGTCTGGGGGCTCAAGAGACCCAGTACTTC.

This clone was observed once. Written as DNA, the CDR3 is TGTGCTAGTGGTTTGGCAGGGACAGGGCATAGGACAGATACGCAGTATTTT. Translation gives CASGLAGTGHRTDTQYF. V is TRBV12-5 and J is TRBJ2-3; the match to TRBD1 covers 9 bases. Germline CDR1 LGHNT, CDR2 FRNRAP. V lost 1 base to trimming and J lost 3 bases; unmatched junction nucleotides: 8. This CDR3 comprises 17 residues.

This chain uses TRBV4-2 with TRBJ2-2; D is uncertain. Trimming removed 0 bases from V and 6 bases from J, with 11 bases in between. Per the germline V gene, CDR1 is LGHNA and CDR2 is YNFKEQ. This CDR3 has 15 amino acids. The CDR3 nucleotides read TGTGCCAGCAGCCAAGAGGTCTCATTCGCCGGGGAGCTGTTTTTT. It translates to CASSQEVSFAGELFF.

The chain carries TRBV5-1 and TRBJ2-1; 9 bases fit TRBD2. The CDR3 runs 15 residues. Germline CDR1 and CDR2: SGHRS and YFSETQ. Germline trimming cut 3 bases from V and 10 bases from J; bases unmatched to any gene: 11. CDR3 in amino acids: CASSSGLARPGEQFF. In DNA form, the CDR3 reads TGCGCCAGCAGCTCGGGACTAGCCCGGCCCGGGGAGCAGTTCTTC.

V usage is TRBV10-2 and J usage is TRBJ2-1; 9 bases map to TRBD2. This CDR3 comprises 12 residues. The V gene's germline CDR1 is WSHSY and CDR2 SAAADI. The V gene end was trimmed by 5 bases and the J gene end by 9 bases; junction bases not matched to a gene: 2. The CDR3 DNA reads as TGCGCCAGCAGTCTAGCGGGAACTGAGCAGTTCTTC. This gives the protein CASSLAGTEQFF.

This chain joins TRBV4-3 and TRBJ2-3, with unresolved D. CDR3 size: 12 residues. CDR1 and CDR2 from the germline V gene are LGHNA and YSLEER. Trimming shortened V by 0 bases and J by 6 bases, and 4 bases separated the two germline ends. The CDR3 spells CASSQDVDTQYF. The CDR3 nucleotides read TGCGCCAGCAGCCAAGATGTTGATACGCAGTATTTT.

In DNA, the CDR3 is TGCAGCGTTGAAGATCGGGGGGGTATTACTTACGAGCAGTACTTC. It encodes CSVEDRGGITYEQYF. The chain joins TRBV29-1 to TRBJ2-7; 8 bases map to TRBD2. The germline V gene encodes CDR1 SQVTM and CDR2 ANQGSEA. Trimming cost V 0 bases and J 4 bases; bases outside gene matches: 8. The CDR3 runs to 15 residues.

In DNA form, the CDR3 reads TGTGCCAGCAGTAGAATCCGGGACAGGGGAAACAATGAGCAGTTCTTC. It is translated as CASSRIRDRGNNEQFF. The chain combines TRBV27 with TRBJ2-1; 10 bases align to TRBD1. Germline V gives CDR1 MNHEY, CDR2 SMNVEV (reference sequence). The V segment lost 5 bases and the J segment 5 bases; nucleotides outside the gene matches: 9. This CDR3 has 16 amino acids.

The CDR3 sequence: CASSPNRDISTDTQYF. CDR3 sequence (DNA): TGTGCCAGCTCACCCAACCGTGACATAAGCACAGATACGCAGTATTTT. The V gene is TRBV18, the J gene TRBJ2-3; D not certain. V shed 3 bases and J shed 0 bases, with 13 bases lying between them. Germline values: CDR1 KGHSH, CDR2 LQKENI. This CDR3 spans 16 amino acids.

The rearrangement uses TRBV7-2 and TRBJ1-5, with 8 bases matching TRBD1. V gave up 1 base and J gave up 7 bases; unmatched junction bases: 6. Germline CDR1 is SGHTA and CDR2 is FQGNSA. There are 15 residues in the CDR3. CDR3 region: CASSLGQGLIQPQHF. CDR3 bases: TGTGCCAGCAGCTTAGGACAGGGGCTAATCCAGCCCCAGCATTTT.

The V and J genes are TRBV19 and TRBJ2-1; 8 bases match TRBD2. Losses at the gene ends were 3 bases for V and 4 bases for J; bases not matched to a gene: 8. Germline lookup yields CDR1 LNHDA and CDR2 SQIVND (reference sequence). The length of the CDR3 is 16 residues. The CDR3 loop is CASSMVGTRSYNEQFF. The CDR3 region has the DNA TGTGCCAGTAGTATGGTCGGGACTAGAAGTTACAATGAGCAGTTCTTC.

The gene calls are TRBV4-1 and TRBJ2-5, with 8 positions matching TRBD2. The CDR3 totals 17 residues. CDR1 is MGHRA, CDR2 YSYEKL, per germline. The V segment lost 2 bases and the J segment 2 bases; nucleotides outside the gene matches: 10. The CDR3 reads CASSQTSWTSTQETQYF. Here the CDR3 DNA reads TGCGCCAGCAGCCAAACCAGTTGGACTAGCACACAAGAGACCCAGTACTTC.